This T cell receptor (beta chain) was identified in a study of cytomegalovirus exposure and HLA in healthy donors. Germline V gives CDR1 SGHTA, CDR2 FQGNSA. The CDR3 loop spans 14 amino acids. The ends lost 8 bases at V and 11 bases at J; junction bases unmatched: 14. A multiplex PCR was run with 60 Vbeta primers and 13 Jbeta primers. Authors' data handling: An analysis that came later counted 80 million or so unique TCR beta chains, approximately 10 million shared. The assay was immunoSEQ multiplex PCR, and TCRdb's table has in-frame clones only and misses some. V, J and clone size were drawn from that table, and D and trimming were deduced from the DNA. The data hold about 59,000 clones, with 65% to 75% observed a single time. Notes on the study in general: Earlier analysis found most TCR beta V segments productive about 90% or about 30% of the time.

A remark on this clone: Its antigen is unknown.

The clonotype comes from a man between 25 and 39 years old in good health and CMV-seropositive. The specimen sequenced was PBMCs. The chain is built from TRBV7-2 and TRBJ2-3; TRBD2 matches 9 bases. As DNA, the CDR3 is TGTGCCAGCGCACTAGCGGGTGATCCTCGAGGGCAGTATTTT. It codes for CASALAGDPRGQYF.